What follows are 20 T cell receptor beta chains derived from one specimen sequenced in a study of blood T cell repertoires in COVID-19. TCRdb's table, derived via immunoSEQ multiplex PCR, lists solely in-frame clones and lacks some. The table includes about 200,000 clones, around 85% detected once. The specimen was peripheral blood. Receptors were obtained from a woman of 80 years or more with acute or convalescent COVID-19.

The chain recombines TRBV24-1 with TRBJ2-2; 7 nucleotides align to TRBD1. This CDR3 spans 19 amino acids. The V gene end was trimmed by 4 bases and the J gene end by 7 bases; junction bases not matched to a gene: 20. Germline CDR1 KGHDR, CDR2 SFDVKD. The CDR3 DNA sequence: TGTGCCACCAGTGACCCTACGCCGAACCGGGACAGAGGGATCGGGGAGCTGTTTTTT. It specifies CATSDPTPNRDRGIGELFF.

V gene TRBV15 combines with J gene TRBJ2-4; 7 bases fit TRBD2. This CDR3 region has 16 residues. Germline CDR1 is LNHNV and CDR2 is YYDKDF (reference sequence). V was pared by 0 bases and J by 5 bases, with 7 bases of the junction left unmatched. CDR3 bases: TGTGCCACCAGCAGAGATGCGGGAGCTGGAGAAAACATTCAGTACTTC. It translates to CATSRDAGAGENIQYF.

This clone was detected only once. The V and J genes are TRBV6-1 and TRBJ1-1, with TRBD1 matching over 9 bases. The germline CDR1 and CDR2 sequences are MNHNS and SASEGT. The CDR3 totals 17 residues. The ends lost 0 bases at V and 1 base at J; junction bases unmatched: 6. The CDR3 protein is CASSEARDRGRNTEAFF. The CDR3 nucleotides read TGTGCCAGCAGTGAAGCGCGTGACAGGGGGAGGAACACTGAAGCTTTCTTT.

This clone was observed a handful of times. The chain recombines TRBV23-1 with TRBJ1-3; unclear D gene. TRBV23-1 is annotated as an ORF whose role is uncertain. The CDR3 has 19 residues. Trimming removed 3 bases from V and 0 bases from J, with 21 bases in between. Here the CDR3 reads CASSHRLPICASSGNTIYF. The CDR3 bases are TGCGCCAGCAGTCATCGCCTACCAATCTGCGCGAGCTCTGGAAACACCATATATTTT.

V and J are TRBV28 and TRBJ1-2; possible D gene TRBD1, 6 bases. The CDR3 has 15 residues. Trimming left V 6 bases short and J 4 bases short, with 18 bases between. Germline-derived CDR1 and CDR2 are MDHEN and SYDVKM. This chain's CDR3 is CASSSTGFRGYGYTF. CDR3 bases: TGTGCCAGCAGCTCCACAGGGTTCCGGGGCTATGGCTACACCTTC.

The chain recombines TRBV6-5 with TRBJ1-6; 7 positions agree with TRBD1. J gave up 11 bases and V 6 bases, and 7 bases lay outside the gene matches. The CDR3 is 13 residues long. Germline CDR1 MNHEY, CDR2 SVGAGI. Written as DNA, the CDR3 is TGTGCCAGCAGAGATACAGGGGTAACACCCCTCCACTTT. Residues: CASRDTGVTPLHF.

This clone was seen only once. The V and J genes are TRBV2 and TRBJ2-3, with TRBD1 as a possible D gene (6 bases). V lost 6 bases to trimming and J lost 2 bases, with 9 bases between them. Germline assignment: CDR1 SNHLY and CDR2 FYNNEI. The CDR3 loop spans 13 amino acids. The CDR3 loop reads CASSGDNTDTQYF. CDR3 in DNA: TGTGCCAGCAGCGGGGACAACACAGATACGCAGTATTTT.

The rearrangement uses TRBV2 and TRBJ1-6; 7 bases fit TRBD1. This CDR3 is built from 15 residues. The V and J ends lost 1 base and 5 bases, in that order; junction bases with no gene match: 2. Germline CDR1 SNHLY, CDR2 FYNNEI. Here the CDR3 reads CASSEGGGNNSPLHF. The CDR3 nucleotides are TGTGCCAGCAGTGAAGGAGGGGGCAATAATTCACCCCTCCACTTT.

The J gene is TRBJ2-3, the V gene TRBV10-1, with 9 bases matching TRBD2. Germline CDR1 is WNHNN and CDR2 is SYGVQD (reference sequence). This CDR3 has 15 residues. V lost 0 bases and J lost 5; bases outside the gene matches: 3. The DNA of the CDR3 is TGCGCCAGCAGTGAGTCGGGACTAGCTGTAGATACGCAGTATTTT. It specifies CASSESGLAVDTQYF.

The V and J genes are TRBV6-1 and TRBJ1-3; D is unresolved. The V end lost 4 bases, the J end lost 0 bases, and 16 bases lay between the germline ends. Germline V CDR1 and CDR2: MNHNS, SASEGT. The length of the CDR3 is 17 residues. The CDR3 coding sequence is TGTGCCAGCAGTGGACGACTTGGATCCCTCTCTGGAAACACCATATATTTT. Its translation is CASSGRLGSLSGNTIYF.

The rearrangement uses TRBV3-1 (or the pseudogene TRBV3-2) and TRBJ2-7; D gene ambiguous. This CDR3 contains 15 residues. Trimming removed 2 bases at V and 6 bases at J, with 17 bases between. CDR1 and CDR2 from the germline V gene are LGHDT and YNNKEL (reference sequence). CDR3 residues: CASSQFPGKEAEQYF. The CDR3 DNA is TGTGCCAGCAGCCAATTCCCGGGTAAAGAAGCCGAGCAGTACTTC.

The sample holds a few counts of this clone. The J gene is TRBJ1-2, the V gene TRBV11-2; D remains unclear. The CDR3 length is 12 residues. Trimming shortened V by 0 bases and J by 6 bases, and 5 bases separated the two germline ends. From germline, CDR1 is SGHAT and CDR2 FQNNGV. The CDR3, as DNA: TGTGCCAGCAGCTTAGAAGGAGATGGCTACACCTTC. It yields the protein CASSLEGDGYTF.

The J gene is TRBJ2-5, the V gene TRBV5-1; TRBD1 aligns across 9 bases. The CDR3 runs to 14 residues. V shed 4 bases, J shed 2 bases, and the junction held 3 bases outside the gene matches. Germline V gene sequence: CDR1 SGHRS, CDR2 YFSETQ. In DNA form, the CDR3 reads TGCGCCAGCAGCGCGGGACAGGGACAAGAGACCCAGTACTTC. Its protein is CASSAGQGQETQYF. Looking up the rest from reference TRBV5-1 and TRBJ2-5 gives the full variable domain: KAGVTQTPRYLIKTRGQQVTLSCSPISGHRSVSWYQQTPGQGLQFLFEYFSETQRNKGNFPGRFSGRQFSNSRSEMNVSTLELGDSALYLCASSAGQGQETQYFGPGTRLLVL.

This sequence joins TRBV28 and TRBJ2-7; the D gene is possibly TRBD1 (5 bases). The CDR3 consists of 14 residues. CDR1 is MDHEN and CDR2 is SYDVKM in the germline V gene. V shed 5 bases and J shed 6 bases, with 17 bases lying between them. The CDR3 protein is CASSPIAPGPEQYF. The CDR3, as DNA: TGTGCCAGCAGTCCAATTGCCCCAGGGCCCGAGCAGTACTTC.

The V and J genes are TRBV6-1 and TRBJ2-7, with TRBD2 identical over 9 bases. Germline lookup yields CDR1 MNHNS and CDR2 SASEGT. The CDR3 extends over 17 amino acids. V lost 2 bases and J lost 4; bases outside the gene matches: 12. CDR3 in amino acids: CASSESRGRGGGYEQYF. The CDR3 nucleotides read TGTGCCAGCAGTGAATCCCGAGGGCGGGGGGGAGGTTACGAGCAGTACTTC.

The CDR3 here is CASSIYRAQENIQYF. The CDR3 coding sequence is TGTGCCAGTAGTATTTACAGGGCGCAGGAAAACATTCAGTACTTC. V usage is TRBV19 and J usage is TRBJ2-4, with a tentative D call TRBD1 (6 bases). The CDR3 is made up of 15 amino acids. Deletions cut 3 bases from V and 5 bases from J, with 14 bases between. Per the germline V gene, CDR1 is LNHDA and CDR2 is SQIVND (reference sequence).

The genes are TRBV6-6 and TRBJ1-1; weak D call: TRBD1 (6 bases). The CDR3 length is 17 residues. Germline CDR1 and CDR2: MNHNY and SVGAGI (reference sequence). Trimming cost V 6 bases and J 4 bases, with 24 bases left between them. The CDR3 loop is CASSNYPQTGSTTEAFF. CDR3 sequence (DNA): TGTGCCAGCAGCAACTACCCCCAGACAGGTTCGACCACTGAAGCTTTCTTT.

The rearrangement uses TRBV5-6 and TRBJ2-3; 9 bases align to TRBD1. Germline-derived CDR1 and CDR2 are SGHDT and YYEEEE. This CDR3 has 15 residues. The ends lost 4 bases at V and 5 bases at J; junction bases unmatched: 8. CDR3 in DNA: TGTGCCAGCAGCCTGGGACAGGGCCCCGGAGATACGCAGTATTTT. Its translation: CASSLGQGPGDTQYF.

The V call is TRBV5-5, the J call TRBJ1-3; D is perhaps TRBD1 (5 bases). V dropped 0 bases and J dropped 10 bases, with 20 bases sitting between them. CDR3 length: 16 residues. In germline, CDR1 is SGHKS, CDR2 YYEKEE (reference sequence). As DNA, the CDR3 is TGTGCCAGCAGCTTGGGGCCGTCAGCCCAGGGAGGTACCATATATTTT. Amino acids: CASSLGPSAQGGTIYF.

This clone occurred many times. V is TRBV2 and J is TRBJ1-2, with 9 bases matching TRBD1. Germline V gene data show CDR1 as SNHLY and CDR2 as FYNNEI. The CDR3 extends over 16 amino acids. The J segment lost 4 bases and the V segment lost 7 bases, leaving 13 bases of the junction unmatched. In nucleotides, the CDR3 is TGTGCCAGCAAAGGGGACAGGGATCGAATTTTCTATGGCTACACCTTC. Protein sequence: CASKGDRDRIFYGYTF.